The 23 T cell receptor beta chains listed next were all sequenced from one sample in a study of blood T cell repertoires in COVID-19. Measured with immunoSEQ multiplex PCR; TCRdb has only the in-frame clones, and not every one. Among more than 400,000 clones listed, approximately 83% were seen once. Sequenced: peripheral blood. The receptor source for this set is a human donor in a cohort sampled during active COVID-19.

The chain employs TRBV19 and TRBJ2-7; D is perhaps TRBD2 (7 bases). Trimming stripped 2 bases from V and 2 bases from J, with 22 bases between. The CDR3 totals 18 residues. Germline V CDR1 and CDR2: LNHDA, SQIVND (reference sequence). Written as DNA, the CDR3 is TGTGCCAGTAGTATATCGACGCCGGGGGGCTCCTTCCCCTACGAGCAGTACTTC. This sequence encodes CASSISTPGGSFPYEQYF.

This clone was seen a single time. This sequence joins TRBV5-6 and TRBJ1-2; weak D call: TRBD1 (6 bases). CDR3 size: 13 residues. Germline values: CDR1 SGHDT, CDR2 YYEEEE. The germline V and J ends were trimmed by 4 bases and 1 base, with 8 bases remaining between them. The CDR3 DNA sequence: TGTGCCAGCAGCACGGACAGTAACTATGGCTACACCTTC. Amino acids: CASSTDSNYGYTF.

The rearrangement uses TRBV6-5 and TRBJ1-4; TRBD1 aligns across 8 bases. Germline V lookup: CDR1 MNHEY, CDR2 SVGAGI. This CDR3 is 14 amino acids long. Unmatched junction bases numbered 6, after V lost 5 bases and J lost 7 bases. The CDR3 loop is CASSPRTGTEKLFF. The CDR3 DNA sequence: TGTGCCAGCAGTCCTAGGACAGGGACTGAAAAACTGTTTTTT.

This chain joins TRBV18 and TRBJ1-3; D not resolved. V was clipped by 5 bases and J by 0 bases, with 14 bases between them. CDR3 length equals 16 residues. Germline assignment: CDR1 KGHSH and CDR2 LQKENI. The CDR3 loop reads CASSSSQRPSGNTIYF. In nucleotides, the CDR3 is TGTGCCAGCTCATCGAGTCAGAGGCCCTCTGGAAACACCATATATTTT.

The gene calls are TRBV6-5 and TRBJ2-3; 7 bases are a match to TRBD2. The CDR3 is 16 amino acids. The germline CDR1 and CDR2 sequences are MNHEY and SVGAGI. V shed 0 bases and J 2 bases; nucleotides not matched to a gene: 5. The CDR3 here is CASSYSGGEITDTQYF. The CDR3 DNA reads as TGTGCCAGCAGTTACTCGGGGGGGGAAATCACAGATACGCAGTATTTT.

The gene calls are TRBV9 and TRBJ1-1; D is possibly TRBD1 (5 bases). Germline loops: CDR1 SGDLS, CDR2 YYNGEE. CDR3 length: 16 residues. Trimming left V 1 base short and J 0 bases short, with 13 bases between. The CDR3 sequence is CASSVTPGGLNTEAFF. The CDR3 nucleotides read TGTGCCAGCAGCGTAACTCCCGGGGGACTGAACACTGAAGCTTTCTTT.

V is TRBV27 and J is TRBJ2-5; no firm D call. This CDR3 contains 14 residues. Per germline, CDR1 MNHEY and CDR2 SMNVEV (reference sequence). Trimming stripped 5 bases from V and 2 bases from J, with 12 bases between. The CDR3 sequence is CASSPQENQETQYF. For the CDR3, the DNA is TGTGCCAGCAGTCCCCAGGAAAATCAAGAGACCCAGTACTTC.

The V and J genes are TRBV4-2 and TRBJ2-2; 7 bases are shared with TRBD1. The CDR3 has 18 amino acids. Unmatched junction bases numbered 13, after V lost 1 base and J lost 5 bases. Germline CDR1 LGHNA, CDR2 YNFKEQ. The CDR3 loop reads CASSQGGGAELRTGELFF. CDR3 sequence (DNA): TGTGCCAGCAGCCAAGGAGGGGGCGCAGAGTTGAGGACCGGGGAGCTGTTTTTT.

The table lists this clone with a few counts. The V gene is TRBV10-2, the J gene TRBJ2-7; weak D call: TRBD1 (6 bases). V lost 3 bases, J lost 2 bases, and 14 bases lay in between. The CDR3 extends over 15 amino acids. CDR1 is WSHSY and CDR2 is SAAADI in the germline V gene. The CDR3 loop is CASSETGMVPYEQYF. For the CDR3, the DNA is TGCGCCAGCAGTGAAACAGGGATGGTCCCCTACGAGCAGTACTTC.

CDR3 sequence reads: CATSRVATSGRVGTDTQYF. The CDR3 DNA reads as TGTGCCACCAGCAGAGTGGCGACTAGCGGGAGGGTAGGCACAGATACGCAGTATTTT. V usage is TRBV15 and J usage is TRBJ2-3; 14 bases align to TRBD2. CDR3 length: 19 residues. J was trimmed by 1 base and V by 1 base; bases with no gene match: 7. The germline CDR1 and CDR2 sequences are LNHNV and YYDKDF (reference sequence). Using reference TRBV15 and TRBJ2-3 for the parts outside the CDR3, the full variable domain is DAMVIQNPRYQVTQFGKPVTLSCSQTLNHNVMYWYQQKSSQAPKLLFHYYDKDFNNEADTPDNFQSRRPNTSFCFLDIRSPGLGDTAMYLCATSRVATSGRVGTDTQYFGPGTRLTVL.

The chain uses TRBV5-5 and TRBJ2-1; no clear D. Germline lookup yields CDR1 SGHKS and CDR2 YYEKEE (reference sequence). V was shortened by 4 bases and J by 2 bases, with 16 bases between the two germline ends. The CDR3 totals 16 residues. The chain's CDR3 is CASSTEPANPYNEQFF. The CDR3 nucleotides are TGTGCCAGCAGCACCGAGCCTGCCAATCCCTACAATGAGCAGTTCTTC.

The chain employs TRBV6-1 and TRBJ1-3; D uncertain. The germline V and J ends were trimmed by 3 bases and 0 bases, with 9 bases remaining between them. Germline loops: CDR1 MNHNS, CDR2 SASEGT. The CDR3 is 15 residues long. CDR3 protein: CASSEREFSGNTIYF. The CDR3 DNA is TGTGCCAGCAGTGAGCGGGAGTTCTCTGGAAACACCATATATTTT.

The rearrangement links TRBV7-8 to TRBJ2-7, with unresolved D. The CDR3 has 12 residues. CDR1 SGHVS and CDR2 FQNEAQ come from the germline V gene. V was pared by 6 bases and J by 6 bases, with 12 bases between. The CDR3, as DNA: TGTGCCAGCAGTTTCACAGAGTTCGAGCAGTACTTC. It translates to CASSFTEFEQYF.

J is TRBJ2-5 and V is TRBV7-3; 8 bases line up with TRBD2. V lost 3 bases, J lost 4 bases, and 4 bases stayed unmatched. The CDR3 extends over 14 amino acids. Germline loops: CDR1 SGHTA, CDR2 FQGTGA. In nucleotides, the CDR3 is TGTGCCAGCAGCTTTAGCGGGATGGGAGAGACCCAGTACTTC. The encoded protein is CASSFSGMGETQYF.

The chain links TRBV7-2 to TRBJ1-2; 9 bases match TRBD1. Germline CDR1 and CDR2: SGHTA and FQGNSA. V was pared by 4 bases and J by 7 bases, with 7 bases of the junction left unmatched. CDR3 length equals 14 residues. CDR3 DNA sequence: TGTGCCAGCAGCTACCGGGACAGGGCAAGTGGCTACACCTTC. As protein: CASSYRDRASGYTF.

In this sample, this clone turned up a few times. V usage is TRBV30 and J usage is TRBJ2-5, with 7 bases fitting TRBD1. V gave up 2 bases and J gave up 3 bases; unmatched junction bases: 9. Germline lookup yields CDR1 GTSNPN and CDR2 SVGIG (reference sequence). CDR3 length: 15 residues. As DNA, the CDR3 is TGTGCCTGGAGTCCGACCGGGACAGCAAAAGAGACCCAGTACTTC. This codes for CAWSPTGTAKETQYF. The full variable domain, its missing parts supplied by reference TRBV30 and TRBJ2-5, is SQTIHQWPATLVQPVGSPLSLECTVEGTSNPNLYWYRQAAGRGLQLLFYSVGIGQISSEVPQNLSASRPQDRQFILSSKKLLLSDSGFYLCAWSPTGTAKETQYFGPGTRLLVL.

Only one count was recorded for this clone. The CDR3 spells CASSGGDRTTNEKLFF. The DNA of the CDR3 is TGTGCCAGCAGCGGAGGGGACAGAACAACTAATGAAAAACTGTTTTTT. The chain links TRBV9 to TRBJ1-4; 7 bases are a match to TRBD1. The CDR3 covers 16 residues. The germline gives CDR1 SGDLS, CDR2 YYNGEE. V gave up 3 bases and J gave up 0 bases; unmatched junction bases: 5.

The CDR3 DNA sequence: TGTGCCAGCACCTCCCCCCTCTCCACCGAGGAAGATGGCTACACCTTC. Its translation: CASTSPLSTEEDGYTF. V usage is TRBV28 and J usage is TRBJ1-2, with D unclear. CDR1 MDHEN and CDR2 SYDVKM come from the germline V gene. The CDR3 spans 16 residues. V gave up 7 bases and J gave up 6 bases, with 24 bases separating them.

The chain employs TRBV6-2 or TRBV6-3 and TRBJ2-1; D perhaps matches TRBD2 (5 bases). CDR1 is MNHEY, CDR2 SVGEGT, per germline. This CDR3 contains 12 residues. Trimming removed 5 bases at V and 9 bases at J, with 11 bases between. The CDR3 DNA sequence: TGTGCCAGCAGTACTTTTGCGGGTGAGCAGTTCTTC. Amino acids: CASSTFAGEQFF.

The chain combines TRBV19 with TRBJ1-1, with D possibly TRBD1 on 5 matching bases. The CDR3 has 21 amino acids. Germline V gives CDR1 LNHDA, CDR2 SQIVND (reference sequence). V was clipped by 4 bases and J by 0 bases, with 30 bases between them. The DNA of the CDR3 is TGTGCCAGTAGTACCTCCCCGGGAGGGTCGGGACCAAGCCAGATGAACACTGAAGCTTTCTTT. Its translation is CASSTSPGGSGPSQMNTEAFF.

The chain links TRBV19 to TRBJ1-1, with 7 bases identical to TRBD1. V was pared by 5 bases and J by 6 bases, with 9 bases of the junction left unmatched. The CDR3 length is 14 residues. Per germline, CDR1 LNHDA and CDR2 SQIVND (reference sequence). The CDR3 reads CASSDRAGTPEAFF. The CDR3 region has the DNA TGTGCCAGTAGTGACAGGGCGGGTACACCTGAAGCTTTCTTT.

This clone was detected a few times. The chain joins TRBV7-2 to TRBJ2-5, with D maybe TRBD1 (5 bases). The germline V gene encodes CDR1 SGHTA and CDR2 FQGNSA. Trimming left V 2 bases short and J 4 bases short, with 11 bases between. The CDR3 loop spans 14 amino acids. The CDR3 sequence is CASSLQGARETQYF. The DNA for the CDR3 is TGTGCCAGCAGCTTACAAGGGGCCCGAGAGACCCAGTACTTC.

The chain employs TRBV7-3 and TRBJ1-1, with D perhaps TRBD1 (5 bases). In germline, CDR1 is SGHTA, CDR2 FQGTGA. V was shortened by 2 bases and J by 6 bases, with 7 bases between the two germline ends. There are 12 residues in the CDR3. Here the CDR3 reads CASSLPGSEAFF. In DNA, the CDR3 is TGTGCCAGCAGCTTACCAGGGTCTGAAGCTTTCTTT.